This TCR beta chain was obtained from a study of T cell responses to AZD1222 COVID-19 vaccine. Turning to this clone: Its antigen remains unknown.

Second-dose intervals near 4 or 12 weeks were combined. Study-level points and caveats: The reported proportion of spike-specific TCRs targeting unmutated variant regions was nearly half. Only five to seven AZD1222 recipients were seropositive at baseline.

Germline trimming cut 1 base from V and 1 base from J; bases unmatched to any gene: 5. The germline gives CDR1 LGHNA, CDR2 YSLEER. This CDR3 comprises 16 residues. The table came from immunoSEQ multiplex PCR; TCRdb's copy has only in-frame clones and leaves some out. The table records 150,000 to 200,000 clones, roughly nine tenths of them present only once. The sequences come from peripheral blood, collected 28 days after the second AZD1222 dose. The V call is TRBV4-3, the J call TRBJ2-3; TRBD2 agrees at 7 bases. The sequence was obtained from an adult who received the AZD1222 COVID-19 vaccine. The DNA of the CDR3 is TGCGCCAGCAGCCAAGCCCGGACTAGTGGCACAGATACGCAGTATTTT. It specifies CASSQARTSGTDTQYF.